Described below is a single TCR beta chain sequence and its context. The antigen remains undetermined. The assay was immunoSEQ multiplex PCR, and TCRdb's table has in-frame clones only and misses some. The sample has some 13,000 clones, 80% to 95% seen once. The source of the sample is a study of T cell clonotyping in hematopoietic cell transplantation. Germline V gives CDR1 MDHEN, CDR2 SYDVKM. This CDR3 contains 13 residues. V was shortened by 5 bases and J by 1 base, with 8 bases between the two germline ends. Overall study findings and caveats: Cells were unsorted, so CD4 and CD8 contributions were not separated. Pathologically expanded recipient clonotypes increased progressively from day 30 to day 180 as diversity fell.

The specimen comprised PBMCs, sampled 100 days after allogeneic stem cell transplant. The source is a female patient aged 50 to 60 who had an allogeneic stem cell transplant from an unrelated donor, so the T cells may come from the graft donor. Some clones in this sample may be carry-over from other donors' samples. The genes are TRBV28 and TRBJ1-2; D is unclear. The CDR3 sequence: CASSKGVNYGYTF. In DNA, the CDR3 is TGTGCCAGCAGTAAAGGAGTTAACTATGGCTACACCTTC.